The 8 T cell receptor beta chains below were found in one sample sequenced in a study of tumor-infiltrating lymphocytes in primary liver carcinoma. Priming with a constant-region primer yielded TCR beta cDNA from about 500 ng total RNA. Nested multiplex PCR, run for three rounds with slightly modified ARM-PCR, yielded TCR beta libraries. For around 10 cycles apiece, the opening two PCR rounds ran with TRBV1-TRBV30 forward primers and a C-beta reverse primer. Via MiXCR, TCRdb re-called the multiplex PCR reads, giving one row per CDR3 protein. Of about 200,000 distinct CDR3 sequences detected, about two thirds appear once; the ten largest clones hold about 7.1%. Germline DNA was also extracted, while the blood RNA originated from unsorted whole blood. The sample taken for sequencing was peripheral blood. The receptors here all came from a woman in her sixties with primary liver carcinoma and hepatitis B virus infection.

About this clonotype: No conserved phenylalanine or tryptophan ends this CDR3, so it is likely a read error. This chain links TRBV6-1 with TRBJ1-5, with TRBD1 matching over 7 bases. Trimming cost V 8 bases and J 6 bases; bases outside gene matches: 10. There are 14 residues in the CDR3. CDR1 and CDR2 (germline): MNHNS, SASEGT. The CDR3 protein is CASQGTGAIQPQHL. For the CDR3, the DNA is TGTGCCAGCCAAGGCACAGGGGCGATTCAGCCCCAGCATCTT.

The chain joins TRBV5-5 to TRBJ2-7; D is unresolved. V was pared by 4 bases and J by 3 bases, with 11 bases between. The germline gives CDR1 SGHKS, CDR2 YYEKEE (reference sequence). CDR3 length equals 13 residues. The CDR3 protein is CASSRPEGYEQYF. The CDR3 DNA reads TGTGCCAGCAGCCGTCCCGAAGGCTACGAGCAGTACTTC.

This clonotype was seen many times. The chain recombines TRBV4-2 with TRBJ1-5, with 9 bases that match TRBD1. From germline, CDR1 is LGHNA and CDR2 YNFKEQ. The CDR3 runs 17 residues. The V gene end was trimmed by 0 bases and the J gene end by 7 bases; junction bases not matched to a gene: 10. The CDR3 reads CASSQDSTGTGKQPQHF. The CDR3 DNA reads as TGTGCCAGCAGCCAAGACTCGACCGGGACAGGGAAACAGCCCCAGCATTTT.

Turning to this clonotype: Given the absence of the conserved phenylalanine or tryptophan at the CDR3 end, a read error is likely. The chain is built from TRBV30 and TRBJ1-2, with D possibly TRBD1 on 5 matching bases. There are 12 residues in the CDR3. CDR1 is GTSNPN, CDR2 SVGIG, per germline (reference sequence). The CDR3 is CAWRAGTVGYTS. The CDR3 DNA sequence: TGCGCCTGGAGAGCAGGGACGGTTGGCTACACCTCC.

The rearrangement joins TRBV20-1 to TRBJ2-3, with 7 nucleotides matching TRBD2. The CDR3 has 16 amino acids. The germline V gene has CDR1 DFQATT and CDR2 SNEGSKA (reference sequence). Trimming took 2 bases from V and 0 from J; bases not matched to a gene: 8. The CDR3 reads CSARILAEISTDTQYF. The CDR3 region has the DNA TGCAGTGCTAGAATCCTAGCGGAGATTAGCACAGATACGCAGTATTTT.

This clonotype is a singleton in its sample. This may arise from a read error, as a much more abundant clone is one base away. The gene calls are TRBV6-1 and TRBJ1-5; D uncertain. The CDR3 sequence is 15 residues long. Germline CDR1 is MNHNS and CDR2 is SASEGT. The CDR3 DNA reads TGTGCCAGCAGTGAAAAGCTTAATAGCAATCAGCCCCGGCATTTT. Protein product: CASSEKLNSNQPRHF.

Worth noting for this clonotype: A much larger clone lies a single base off, so this may be a read error. This chain connects TRBV12-3 or TRBV12-4 to TRBJ2-3, with D maybe TRBD2 (5 bases). This CDR3 contains 14 residues. V lost 7 bases, J lost 2 bases, and 13 bases lay in between. CDR3 loop: CASTQQDSTDTQYF. CDR3 nucleotide sequence: TGTGCCAGCACCCAGCAGGACTCCACAGATACGCAGTATTTT.

In its sample, this clonotype was seen many times. The rearrangement uses TRBV5-1 and TRBJ2-1; the D gene could be TRBD1 or TRBD2 (5 bases each). Germline-derived CDR1 and CDR2 are SGHRS and YFSETQ. Trimming cost V 4 bases and J 5 bases, with 16 bases left between them. The CDR3 extends over 15 amino acids. CDR3 in amino acids: CASSPRDPRHNEQFF. The CDR3 region has the DNA TGCGCCAGCAGCCCTCGGGACCCGCGCCACAATGAGCAGTTCTTC.